A single sample gave rise to the 2 T cell receptor beta chains below, sequenced in a study of T cells after yellow fever vaccination. TCRdb re-analysed the 5' RACE reads in MiXCR, keeping a single row per CDR3 protein. In the table there are approximately 300,000 distinct CDR3 sequences, roughly 10% of which are singletons. The sequencing here drew on CD4+ T cells sorted from PBMCs, taken 45 days after the yellow fever booster vaccination. These receptor sequences come from a man aged 18 to 29 who received the YFV17D yellow fever vaccine.

This clonotype came up a few times. The CDR3 sequence: CASSPNTSQGNQPQHF. The CDR3 DNA follows: TGTGCCAGCTCACCAAACACCAGCCAGGGCAATCAGCCCCAGCATTTT. J is TRBJ1-5 and V is TRBV18; no clear D gene. V lost 2 bases, J lost 2 bases, and 13 bases lay in between. There are 16 residues in the CDR3. Germline CDR1 KGHSH, CDR2 LQKENI. Variable domain in full (rest from reference TRBV18 and TRBJ1-5): NAGVMQNPRHLVRRRGQEARLRCSPMKGHSHVYWYRQLPEEGLKFMVYLQKENIIDESGMPKERFSAEFPKEGPSILRIQQVVRGDSAAYFCASSPNTSQGNQPQHFGDGTRLSIL.

This clonotype was counted only a few times. V is TRBV18 and J is TRBJ1-3; D possibly corresponds to TRBD1 (6 bases). The CDR3 consists of 15 residues. Germline lookup yields CDR1 KGHSH and CDR2 LQKENI. V dropped 0 bases and J dropped 3 bases, with 9 bases sitting between them. The CDR3 region is CASSPPNRVGNTIYF. The CDR3 DNA reads as TGTGCCAGCTCACCACCCAACAGGGTTGGAAACACCATATATTTT. The variable domain in full, with the rest retrieved from reference TRBV18 and TRBJ1-3, is NAGVMQNPRHLVRRRGQEARLRCSPMKGHSHVYWYRQLPEEGLKFMVYLQKENIIDESGMPKERFSAEFPKEGPSILRIQQVVRGDSAAYFCASSPPNRVGNTIYFGEGSWLTVV.